This T cell receptor beta chain came from a study of blood T cell repertoires in COVID-19. Study in general: The United States, Italy and Spain provided the acute and convalescent COVID-19 samples.

The CDR3 consists of 14 residues. Trimming pared 2 bases from V and 0 bases from J, leaving 8 bases between. CDR1 and CDR2 (germline): SGHAT, FQNNGV. Original processing methods: Counts of nucleated cells, estimated from reference gene primer amplification, were obtained. Sequenced by immunoSEQ multiplex PCR; TCRdb stores in-frame clones only, minus some. V and J calls and clone size come straight from that table; D and trimming were deduced from the DNA. This sample has roughly 120,000 clones; 70% to 85% occur once, and the top ten carry 9% to 15%. This receptor was obtained from a woman aged 55-69 years with acute or convalescent COVID-19. This rearrangement joins TRBV11-2 to TRBJ2-7; no definite D call. Source material: peripheral blood. CDR3 sequence reads: CASSLPAGSYEQYF. The CDR3 DNA reads TGTGCCAGCAGCTTACCCGCAGGCTCCTACGAGCAGTACTTC.